Here is one T cell receptor beta chain with its context. The antigen is not known. V was clipped by 0 bases and J by 2 bases, with 2 bases between them. The V gene's germline CDR1 is SGHVS and CDR2 FNYEAQ. The length of the CDR3 is 14 residues. The entry originates in a study of early T cells in non-severe SARS-CoV-2 infection. Study details: RNA in bulk from unsorted whole blood was sequenced, and chains were unpaired.

Individual cDNA molecules each received unique molecular identifiers attached to them. TCRdb ran MiXCR on the 5' RACE reads and lists one entry per CDR3 protein. The sample contains around 60,000 distinct CDR3 sequences, about 19% of which appear only once. Broader study findings: Anti-spike CD8 responses were favored by VDJdb matching, which missed private and CD4 specificities.

This clonotype originated in an adult who was a healthcare worker with PCR-confirmed SARS-CoV-2 infection or an uninfected control (not recorded which). Sequencing was performed on whole blood, taken at baseline. The chain joins TRBV7-6 to TRBJ2-6; D ambiguous. CDR3 in amino acids: CASSLAPGANVLTF. The CDR3 nucleotides are TGTGCCAGCAGCTTAGCCCCTGGGGCCAACGTCCTGACTTTC.